This record looks at one T cell receptor beta chain sequence and its context. Authors' methods: The assay estimated nucleated cells by amplifying reference gene primers. Libraries were prepared by immunoSEQ multiplex PCR; TCRdb keeps only in-frame clonotypes and omits some of them. V, J and clone size derive from that table, while D and trimming were established from the DNA sequence. This table has about 210,000 clones, about 86% appearing once. The CDR3 consists of 14 residues. With 5 bases clipped from V and 9 bases from J, the junction kept 7 bases outside the gene matches. CDR1 is MDHEN and CDR2 is SYDVKM in the germline V gene. These data belong to a study of blood T cell repertoires in COVID-19.

The sequence derives from a man aged 18 to 30 with active or convalescent COVID-19. Sequenced material: peripheral blood. This chain links TRBV28 with TRBJ2-7; 13 bases map to TRBD2. CDR3 DNA sequence: TGTGCCAGCAGTCTCACTAGCGGGAGGGCGTGGCAGTACTTC. Protein sequence: CASSLTSGRAWQYF.